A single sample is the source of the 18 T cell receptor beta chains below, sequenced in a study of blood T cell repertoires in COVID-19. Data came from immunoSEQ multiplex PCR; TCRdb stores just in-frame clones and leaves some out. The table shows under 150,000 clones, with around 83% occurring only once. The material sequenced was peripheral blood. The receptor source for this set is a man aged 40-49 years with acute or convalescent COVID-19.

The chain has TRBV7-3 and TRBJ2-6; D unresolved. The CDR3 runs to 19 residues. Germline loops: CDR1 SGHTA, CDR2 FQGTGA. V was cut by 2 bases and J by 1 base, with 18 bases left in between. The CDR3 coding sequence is TGTGCCAGCAGCTTATCGGCTCCTGGTTCCAGGTCTGGGGCCAACGTCCTGACTTTC. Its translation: CASSLSAPGSRSGANVLTF.

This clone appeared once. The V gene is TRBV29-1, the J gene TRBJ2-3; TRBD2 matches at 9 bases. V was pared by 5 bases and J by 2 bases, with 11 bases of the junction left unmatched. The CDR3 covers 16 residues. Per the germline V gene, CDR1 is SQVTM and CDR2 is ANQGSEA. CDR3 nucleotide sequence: TGCAGCGTTCCCCCCGGGGCTAGCGGGGACACAGATACGCAGTATTTT. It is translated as CSVPPGASGDTDTQYF.

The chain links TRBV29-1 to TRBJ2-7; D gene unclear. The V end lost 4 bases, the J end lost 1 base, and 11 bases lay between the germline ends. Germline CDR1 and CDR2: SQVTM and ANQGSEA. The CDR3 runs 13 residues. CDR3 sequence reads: CSVVSGASYEQYF. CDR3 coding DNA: TGCAGCGTTGTGTCAGGCGCTTCCTACGAGCAGTACTTC.

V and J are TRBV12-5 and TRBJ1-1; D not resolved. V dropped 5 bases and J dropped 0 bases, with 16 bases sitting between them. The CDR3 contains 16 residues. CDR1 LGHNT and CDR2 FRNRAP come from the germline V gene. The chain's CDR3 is CASGPNRFEVNTEAFF. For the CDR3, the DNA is TGTGCTAGTGGTCCCAACCGGTTTGAGGTGAACACTGAAGCTTTCTTT. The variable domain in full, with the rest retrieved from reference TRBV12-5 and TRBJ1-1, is DARVTQTPRHKVTEMGQEVTMRCQPILGHNTVFWYRQTMMQGLELLAYFRNRAPLDDSGMPKDRFSAEMPDATLATLKIQPSEPRDSAVYFCASGPNRFEVNTEAFFGQGTRLTVV.

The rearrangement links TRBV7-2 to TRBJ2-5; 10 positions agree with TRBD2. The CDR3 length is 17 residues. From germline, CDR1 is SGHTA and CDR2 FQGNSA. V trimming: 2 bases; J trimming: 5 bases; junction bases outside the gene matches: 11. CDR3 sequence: CASSLPRSGGAGETQYF. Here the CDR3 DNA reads TGTGCCAGCAGCTTACCAAGAAGCGGGGGGGCCGGGGAGACCCAGTACTTC.

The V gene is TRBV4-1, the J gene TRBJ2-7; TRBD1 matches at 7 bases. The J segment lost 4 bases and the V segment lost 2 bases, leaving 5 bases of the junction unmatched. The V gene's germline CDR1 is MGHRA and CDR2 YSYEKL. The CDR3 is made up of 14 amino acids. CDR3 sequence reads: CASSQLQGVYEQYF. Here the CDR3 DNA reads TGCGCCAGCAGCCAACTCCAGGGGGTTTACGAGCAGTACTTC.

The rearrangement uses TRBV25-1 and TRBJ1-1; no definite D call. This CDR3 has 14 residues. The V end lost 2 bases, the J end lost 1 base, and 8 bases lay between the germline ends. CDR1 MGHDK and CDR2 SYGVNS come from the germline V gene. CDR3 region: CASSERVPNTEAFF. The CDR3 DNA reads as TGTGCCAGCAGTGAAAGAGTACCGAACACTGAAGCTTTCTTT.

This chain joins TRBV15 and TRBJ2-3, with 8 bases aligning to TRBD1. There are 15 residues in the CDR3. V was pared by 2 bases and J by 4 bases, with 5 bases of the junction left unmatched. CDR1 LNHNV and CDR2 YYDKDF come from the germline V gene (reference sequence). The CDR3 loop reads CATSRTPGGSDTQYF. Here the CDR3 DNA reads TGTGCCACCAGCAGAACACCAGGGGGCTCAGATACGCAGTATTTT. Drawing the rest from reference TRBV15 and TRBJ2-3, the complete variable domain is DAMVIQNPRYQVTQFGKPVTLSCSQTLNHNVMYWYQQKSSQAPKLLFHYYDKDFNNEADTPDNFQSRRPNTSFCFLDIRSPGLGDTAMYLCATSRTPGGSDTQYFGPGTRLTVL.

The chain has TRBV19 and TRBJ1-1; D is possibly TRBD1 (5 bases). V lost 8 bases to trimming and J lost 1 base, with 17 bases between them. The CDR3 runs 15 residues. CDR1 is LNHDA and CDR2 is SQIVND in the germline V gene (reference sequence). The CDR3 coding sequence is TGTGCCAGTCGAAGGACACTCCTAAAGAACACTGAAGCTTTCTTT. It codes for CASRRTLLKNTEAFF.

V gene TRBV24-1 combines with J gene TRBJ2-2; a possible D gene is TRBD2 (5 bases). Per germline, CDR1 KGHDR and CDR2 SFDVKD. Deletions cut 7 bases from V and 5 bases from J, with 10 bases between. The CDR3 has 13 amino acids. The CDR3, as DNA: TGTGCCACCAGGGGAGAAAAAACCGGGGAGCTGTTTTTT. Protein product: CATRGEKTGELFF.

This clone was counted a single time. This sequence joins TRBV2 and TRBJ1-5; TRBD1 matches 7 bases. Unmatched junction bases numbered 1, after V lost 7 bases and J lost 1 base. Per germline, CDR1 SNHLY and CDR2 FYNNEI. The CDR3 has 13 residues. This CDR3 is CASKTGSNQPQHF. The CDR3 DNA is TGTGCCAGCAAGACAGGGAGCAATCAGCCCCAGCATTTT.

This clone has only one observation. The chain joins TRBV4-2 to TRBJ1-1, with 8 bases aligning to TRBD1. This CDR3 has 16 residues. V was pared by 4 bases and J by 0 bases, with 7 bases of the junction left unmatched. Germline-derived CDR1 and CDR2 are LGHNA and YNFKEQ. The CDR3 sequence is CASSLGQGSMNTEAFF. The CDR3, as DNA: TGTGCCAGCAGCCTTGGACAGGGTTCAATGAACACTGAAGCTTTCTTT.

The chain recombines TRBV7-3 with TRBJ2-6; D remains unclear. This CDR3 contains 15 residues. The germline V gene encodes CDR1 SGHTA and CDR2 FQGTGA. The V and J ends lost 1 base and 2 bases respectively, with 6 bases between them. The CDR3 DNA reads TGTGCCAGCAGCTTAAGTGGCCCTGGGGCCAACGTCCTGACTTTC. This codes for CASSLSGPGANVLTF.

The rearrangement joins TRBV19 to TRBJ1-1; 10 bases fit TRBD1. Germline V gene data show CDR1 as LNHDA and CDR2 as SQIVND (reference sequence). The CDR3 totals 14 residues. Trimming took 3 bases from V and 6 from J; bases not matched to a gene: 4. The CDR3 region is CASSMTGGVPEAFF. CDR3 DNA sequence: TGTGCCAGTAGTATGACAGGGGGCGTCCCTGAAGCTTTCTTT.

The CDR3 is CASSLYGTGDNEQFF. The CDR3 nucleotides are TGTGCCAGCAGCCTATACGGGACAGGTGACAATGAGCAGTTCTTC. This chain links TRBV7-9 with TRBJ2-1; 8 bases agree with TRBD1. Germline trimming cut 5 bases from V and 5 bases from J; bases unmatched to any gene: 8. The CDR3 consists of 15 residues. Looked up from germline, CDR1 is SEHNR and CDR2 is FQNEAQ (reference sequence).

The CDR3 reads CASSIGTGGFDEQYF. The CDR3 DNA reads as TGTGCCAGTAGTATAGGGACAGGGGGCTTCGACGAGCAGTACTTC. The V gene is TRBV19, the J gene TRBJ2-7, with TRBD1 identical over 11 bases. J gave up 5 bases and V 1 base, and 4 bases lay outside the gene matches. The CDR3 is made up of 15 amino acids. CDR1 and CDR2 (germline): LNHDA, SQIVND (reference sequence). Using reference TRBV19 and TRBJ2-7 for the parts outside the CDR3, the full variable domain is DGGITQSPKYLFRKEGQNVTLSCEQNLNHDAMYWYRQDPGQGLRLIYYSQIVNDFQKGDIAEGYSVSREKKESFPLTVTSAQKNPTAFYLCASSIGTGGFDEQYFGPGTRLTVT.

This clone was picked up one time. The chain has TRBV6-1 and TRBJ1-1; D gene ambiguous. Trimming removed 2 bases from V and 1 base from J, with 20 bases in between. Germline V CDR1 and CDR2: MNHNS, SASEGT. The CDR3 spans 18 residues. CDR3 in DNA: TGTGCCAGCAGTGAATATCGTGTGTCGGCAGGTTCGAACACTGAAGCTTTCTTT. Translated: CASSEYRVSAGSNTEAFF.

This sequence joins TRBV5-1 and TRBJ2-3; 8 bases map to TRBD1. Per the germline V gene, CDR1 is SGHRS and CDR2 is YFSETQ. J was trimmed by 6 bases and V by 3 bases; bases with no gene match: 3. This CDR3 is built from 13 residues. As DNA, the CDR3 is TGCGCCAGCAGCTACAGGACAGGGGATACGCAGTATTTT. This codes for CASSYRTGDTQYF.